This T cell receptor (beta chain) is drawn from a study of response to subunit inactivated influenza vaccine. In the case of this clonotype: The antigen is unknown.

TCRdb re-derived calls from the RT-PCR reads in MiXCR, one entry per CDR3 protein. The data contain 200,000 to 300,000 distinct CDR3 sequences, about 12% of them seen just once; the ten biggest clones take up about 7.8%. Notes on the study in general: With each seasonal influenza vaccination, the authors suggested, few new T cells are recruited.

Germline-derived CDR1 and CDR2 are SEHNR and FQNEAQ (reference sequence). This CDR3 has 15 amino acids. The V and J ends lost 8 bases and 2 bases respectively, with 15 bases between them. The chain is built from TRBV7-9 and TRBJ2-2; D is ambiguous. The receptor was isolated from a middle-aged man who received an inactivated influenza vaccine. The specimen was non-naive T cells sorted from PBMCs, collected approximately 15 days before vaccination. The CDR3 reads CASDPGTTNTGELFF. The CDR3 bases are TGTGCCAGCGATCCCGGTACTACCAACACCGGGGAGCTGTTTTTT.